This paragraph reports one TCR beta chain. Its target is unknown. This sample is drawn from a study of cytomegalovirus exposure and HLA in healthy donors. Findings and caveats of the study: A list of more than 150 TCR beta chains associated with cytomegalovirus was given.

Germline loops: CDR1 SEHNR, CDR2 FQNEAQ (reference sequence). V dropped 3 bases and J dropped 4; count of bases not matched to a gene: 11. This CDR3 has 18 residues. It was with 60 Vbeta and 13 Jbeta primers that the PCR ran. The assay was immunoSEQ multiplex PCR, and TCRdb's table has in-frame clones only and misses some. The table lists around 170,000 clones, approximately 71% of them singletons. The chain has TRBV7-9 and TRBJ2-5; TRBD2 agrees at 13 bases. The sample was PBMCs. The TCR comes from a girl under 18 in good health and CMV-seronegative. The CDR3 reads CASSFPQLAGGHGETQYF. CDR3 DNA sequence: TGTGCCAGCAGCTTCCCACAACTAGCGGGGGGGCATGGAGAGACCCAGTACTTC.